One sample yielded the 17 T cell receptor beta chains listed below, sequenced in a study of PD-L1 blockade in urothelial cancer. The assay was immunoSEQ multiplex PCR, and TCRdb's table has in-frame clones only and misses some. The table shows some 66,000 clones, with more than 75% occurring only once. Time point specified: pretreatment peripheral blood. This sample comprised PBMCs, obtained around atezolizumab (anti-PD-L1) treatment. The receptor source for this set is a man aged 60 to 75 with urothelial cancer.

The CDR3 bases are TGTGCCAGCAGCTCGGGACAGGGAAACACCGGGGAGCTGTTTTTT. This gives the protein CASSSGQGNTGELFF. The chain employs TRBV7-9 and TRBJ2-2; 9 bases are shared with TRBD1. CDR1 SEHNR and CDR2 FQNEAQ come from the germline V gene (reference sequence). V dropped 4 bases and J dropped 2; count of bases not matched to a gene: 2. There are 15 residues in the CDR3. Looking up the rest from reference TRBV7-9 and TRBJ2-2 gives the full variable domain: DTGVSQNPRHKITKRGQNVTFRCDPISEHNRLYWYRQTLGQGPEFLTYFQNEAQLEKSRLLSDRFSAERPKGSFSTLEIQRTEQGDSAMYLCASSSGQGNTGELFFGEGSRLTVL.

The CDR3 region is CASSSRTSGDNEQFF. CDR3 coding DNA: TGTGCCAGCAGCTCGAGGACTAGCGGAGACAATGAGCAGTTCTTC. The chain employs TRBV7-3 and TRBJ2-1; TRBD2 agrees at 10 bases. The CDR3 extends over 15 amino acids. Germline-derived CDR1 and CDR2 are SGHTA and FQGTGA. The V and J ends lost 4 bases and 5 bases, in that order; junction bases with no gene match: 5.

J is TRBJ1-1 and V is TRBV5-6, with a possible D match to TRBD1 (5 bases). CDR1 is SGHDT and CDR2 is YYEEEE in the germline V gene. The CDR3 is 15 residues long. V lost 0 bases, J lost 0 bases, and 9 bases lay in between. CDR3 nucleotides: TGTGCCAGCAGCTTGGAGACAGCCTTGAACACTGAAGCTTTCTTT. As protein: CASSLETALNTEAFF.

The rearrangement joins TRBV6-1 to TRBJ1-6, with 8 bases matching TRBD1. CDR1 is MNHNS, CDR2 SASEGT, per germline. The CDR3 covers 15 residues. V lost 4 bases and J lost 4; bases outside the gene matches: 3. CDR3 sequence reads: CASSATGDYNSPLHF. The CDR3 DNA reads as TGTGCCAGCAGTGCGACAGGGGATTATAATTCACCCCTCCACTTT.

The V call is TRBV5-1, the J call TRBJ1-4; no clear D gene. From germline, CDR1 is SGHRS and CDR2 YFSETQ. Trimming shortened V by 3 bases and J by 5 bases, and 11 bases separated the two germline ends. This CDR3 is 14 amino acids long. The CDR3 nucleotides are TGCGCCAGCAGCTGGGGAGGGTTCAATGAAAAACTGTTTTTT. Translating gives CASSWGGFNEKLFF.

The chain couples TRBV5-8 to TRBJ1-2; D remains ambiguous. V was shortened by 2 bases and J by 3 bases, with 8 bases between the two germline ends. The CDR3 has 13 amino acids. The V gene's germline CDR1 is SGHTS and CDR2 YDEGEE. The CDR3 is CASSFVEHYGYTF. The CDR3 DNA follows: TGTGCCAGCAGCTTTGTGGAGCACTATGGCTACACCTTC.

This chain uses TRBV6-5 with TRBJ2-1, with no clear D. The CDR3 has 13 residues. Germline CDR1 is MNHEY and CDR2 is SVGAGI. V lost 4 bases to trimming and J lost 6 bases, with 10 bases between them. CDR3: CASSLPQTNEQFF. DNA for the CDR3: TGTGCCAGCAGTTTGCCACAAACCAATGAGCAGTTCTTC.

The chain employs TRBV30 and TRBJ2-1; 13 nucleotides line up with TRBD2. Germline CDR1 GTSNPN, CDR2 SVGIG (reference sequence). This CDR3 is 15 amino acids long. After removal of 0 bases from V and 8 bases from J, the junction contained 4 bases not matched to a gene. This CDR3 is CAWSVGLAGVYEQFF. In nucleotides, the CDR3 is TGTGCCTGGAGTGTAGGACTAGCGGGGGTATATGAGCAGTTCTTC.

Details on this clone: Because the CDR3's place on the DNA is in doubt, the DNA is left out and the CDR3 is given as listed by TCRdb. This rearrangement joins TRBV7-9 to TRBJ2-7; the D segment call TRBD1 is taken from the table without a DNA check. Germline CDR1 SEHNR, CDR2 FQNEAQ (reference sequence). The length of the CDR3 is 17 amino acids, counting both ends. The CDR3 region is CASSTLFGPGQSYEQYF.

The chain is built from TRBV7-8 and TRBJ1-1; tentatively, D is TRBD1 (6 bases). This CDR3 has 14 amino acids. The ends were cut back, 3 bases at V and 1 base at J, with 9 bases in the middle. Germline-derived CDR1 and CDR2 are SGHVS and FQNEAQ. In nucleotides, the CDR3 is TGTGCCAGCAGCTTGACGGGACAGAACACTGAAGCTTTCTTT. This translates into CASSLTGQNTEAFF.

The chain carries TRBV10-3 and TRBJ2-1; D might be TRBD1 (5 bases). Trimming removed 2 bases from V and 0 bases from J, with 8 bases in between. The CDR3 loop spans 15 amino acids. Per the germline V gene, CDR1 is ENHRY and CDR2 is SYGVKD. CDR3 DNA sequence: TGTGCCATCAGTGAGCGACAGAGCTCCTACAATGAGCAGTTCTTC. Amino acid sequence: CAISERQSSYNEQFF.

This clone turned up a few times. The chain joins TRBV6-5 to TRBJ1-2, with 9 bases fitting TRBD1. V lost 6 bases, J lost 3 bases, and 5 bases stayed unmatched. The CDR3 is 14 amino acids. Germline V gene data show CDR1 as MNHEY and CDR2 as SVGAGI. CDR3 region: CASSLQGADYGYTF. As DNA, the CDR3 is TGTGCCAGCAGCCTACAGGGGGCTGACTATGGCTACACCTTC.

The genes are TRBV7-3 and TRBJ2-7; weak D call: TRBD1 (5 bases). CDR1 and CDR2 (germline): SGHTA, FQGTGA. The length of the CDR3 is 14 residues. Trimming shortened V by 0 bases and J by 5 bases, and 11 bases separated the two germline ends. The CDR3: CASSLTPGPHEQYF. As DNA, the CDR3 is TGTGCCAGCAGCTTAACCCCAGGGCCCCACGAGCAGTACTTC.

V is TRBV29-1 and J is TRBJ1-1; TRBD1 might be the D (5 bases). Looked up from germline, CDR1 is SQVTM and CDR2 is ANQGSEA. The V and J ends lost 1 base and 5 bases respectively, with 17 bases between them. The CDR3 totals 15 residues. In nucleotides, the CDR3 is TGCAGCGTTGAAGTCCTCAGGGCGCTGGGGACTGAAGCTTTCTTT. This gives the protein CSVEVLRALGTEAFF. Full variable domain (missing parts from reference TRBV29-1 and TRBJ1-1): SAVISQKPSRDICQRGTSLTIQCQVDSQVTMMFWYRQQPGQSLTLIATANQGSEATYESGFVIDKFPISRPNLTFSTLTVSNMSPEDSSIYLCSVEVLRALGTEAFFGQGTRLTVV.

For the CDR3, the DNA is TGTGCCAGCAGCCAGCCCGGGACAGCGAACACCGGGGAGCTGTTTTTT. It yields the protein CASSQPGTANTGELFF. The chain links TRBV7-9 to TRBJ2-2, with 7 bases that match TRBD1. The ends lost 5 bases at V and 0 bases at J; junction bases unmatched: 6. Germline V lookup: CDR1 SEHNR, CDR2 FQNEAQ (reference sequence). This CDR3 spans 16 amino acids.

This chain's CDR3 is CASSRGQANEKLFF. CDR3 in DNA: TGCGCCAGCAGCAGAGGACAGGCAAATGAAAAACTGTTTTTT. The genes are TRBV5-1 and TRBJ1-4; 7 bases align to TRBD1. The germline V gene encodes CDR1 SGHRS and CDR2 YFSETQ. The CDR3 runs 14 residues. Trimming at V came to 4 bases and at J to 5 bases, leaving 5 bases not matched to a gene.

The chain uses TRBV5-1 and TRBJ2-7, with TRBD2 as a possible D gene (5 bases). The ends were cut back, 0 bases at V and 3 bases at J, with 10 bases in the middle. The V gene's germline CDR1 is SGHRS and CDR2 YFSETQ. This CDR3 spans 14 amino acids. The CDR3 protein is CASSLASGRYEQYF. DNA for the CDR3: TGCGCCAGCAGCTTGGCGAGCGGACGCTACGAGCAGTACTTC.